This T cell receptor (beta chain) was captured in a study of T cells in Graves' hyperthyroidism and ophthalmopathy. Findings and caveats of the study: Expanded thyroid clonotypes (above 0.001) were mostly also found in blood.

Amplified regions were TCR beta CDR3 sequences from RNA transcripts. First-round RT-PCR targeting the TCR CDR3 was performed with the HTBI primer set. TCRdb analysed the multiplex PCR reads with MiXCR anew, one entry per CDR3 protein. The table shows approximately 700,000 distinct CDR3 sequences, with 45% occurring only once. Trimming removed 3 bases at V and 4 bases at J, with 18 bases between. The CDR3 contains 16 residues. CDR1 and CDR2 from the germline V gene are LNHDA and SQIVND (reference sequence). Details on this clonotype: What it binds is unknown.

Reasons for excluding patients were uncontrolled infection, other autoimmune disease, pregnancy or lactation. Each diagnosis drew on symptoms, thyroxine, TRAb, thyroid ultrasound and orbital computed tomography findings. The receptor comes from an adult man with Graves' disease, either hyperthyroidism or ophthalmopathy (not recorded which). What was sequenced was peripheral blood or thyroid tissue (not recorded which). The chain carries TRBV19 and TRBJ1-2; D is possibly TRBD1 (5 bases). The CDR3 protein is CASSMIEGRPIYGYTF. In DNA form, the CDR3 reads TGTGCCAGTAGTATGATCGAGGGACGACCAATCTATGGCTACACCTTC.